This TCR beta chain was recorded in a study of beta chain features in type 1 diabetes. Sequenced material consisted of expressed TCRB transcripts (all of the isolated RNA was reverse transcribed). Sequenced by immunoSEQ multiplex PCR; TCRdb stores in-frame clones only, minus some. The data hold 310,000 or so clones, with approximately 16% observed a single time. The germline gives CDR1 SGHRS, CDR2 YFSETQ. CDR3 length equals 14 residues. V lost 2 bases to trimming and J lost 6 bases; unmatched junction nucleotides: 5. Overall study findings and caveats: In patients and controls equally, PCR might favor templates that are shorter. For Type 1 diabetes patients, all four CD4+ subsets carried TCRB CDR3s that were moderately but significantly shorter.

A note on this clone: Its target is unknown.

Sequenced: naive CD4+ T cells from blood. V usage is TRBV5-1 and J usage is TRBJ2-3, with 8 bases fitting TRBD2. The clonotype comes from a man between 18 and 35 years old with type 1 diabetes. This CDR3 reads CASSFGLARDTQYF. The CDR3 region has the DNA TGCGCCAGCAGCTTTGGACTAGCTCGCGATACGCAGTATTTT.